This entry concerns a single T cell receptor beta chain. TCRdb's copy holds only in-frame clones and misses some; the assay was immunoSEQ multiplex PCR. The repertoire has over 55,000 clones, roughly nine tenths of them found once; the top ten carry around 2%. This sample was taken from a study of OX40 agonist ivuxolimab in advanced cancers. The CDR3 contains 15 residues. Germline V CDR1 and CDR2: MDHEN, SYDVKM. The V and J ends lost 2 bases and 5 bases respectively, with 15 bases between them. The rearrangement uses TRBV28 and TRBJ2-5; the D gene could be TRBD1 or TRBD2 (5 bases each). Sequences were derived from CD4+ or CD8+ T cells sorted from blood, sampled in a trial of the OX40 agonist ivuxolimab. This sequence was found in an adult with an advanced solid tumor such as melanoma, head and neck, liver or kidney cancer. CDR3 in DNA: TGTGCCAGCAGTTTACCGGGACGGCCTGGGGAGACCCAGTACTTC. Translation: CASSLPGRPGETQYF.